This T cell receptor beta chain was captured in a study of T cell responses to AZD1222 COVID-19 vaccine. Repertoires were generated with immunoSEQ multiplex PCR, while TCRdb's copy carries only in-frame clones and drops some. In the table there are 90,000 to 110,000 clones, about nine tenths of which are singletons. Study observations and caveats: Distributed over spike, vaccine-associated CD4 TCRs predominated at 160-218 and 743-854. The study sampled repertoires only after the peak T cell response.

Germline values: CDR1 GTSNPN, CDR2 SVGIG (reference sequence). V lost 0 bases and J 10 bases, leaving 4 bases between the germline ends. CDR3 length equals 11 residues. A remark on this clone: The antigen is undetermined.

The chain combines TRBV30 with TRBJ1-6, with unresolved D. This clonotype originated in an adult in good health. The input for sequencing was peripheral blood, taken on day 0 of AZD1222 vaccination. The CDR3 reads CAWSVASPLHF. The DNA of the CDR3 is TGTGCCTGGAGTGTAGCGTCACCCCTCCACTTT.